This entry lists 2 T cell receptor beta chains sequenced from one sample in a study of cytomegalovirus exposure and HLA in healthy donors. The PCR was carried out with 60 Vbeta primers and 13 Jbeta primers. Clones were sequenced by immunoSEQ multiplex PCR, and TCRdb holds only the in-frame ones, with some missing. The sample contains some 200,000 clones, roughly 77% of which appear only once. Specimen: PBMCs. These receptors were taken from a male donor in good health and CMV-seropositive.

The chain uses TRBV5-1 and TRBJ1-2, with 9 bases lining up with TRBD1. CDR1 SGHRS and CDR2 YFSETQ come from the germline V gene. With 4 bases clipped from V and 4 bases from J, the junction kept 5 bases outside the gene matches. This CDR3 contains 14 residues. The CDR3 protein is CASSTGQGPYGYTF. CDR3 bases: TGCGCCAGCAGCACGGGACAGGGACCCTATGGCTACACCTTC.

The chain carries TRBV7-9 and TRBJ1-2, with D possibly TRBD1 on 6 matching bases. Trimming shortened V by 4 bases and J by 6 bases, and 12 bases separated the two germline ends. Germline V lookup: CDR1 SEHNR, CDR2 FQNEAQ (reference sequence). There are 13 residues in the CDR3. CDR3 protein: CASSSPGADGYTF. The CDR3, as DNA: TGTGCCAGCAGCTCCCCAGGGGCCGATGGCTACACCTTC.